This entry lists 25 T cell receptor beta chains sequenced from one sample in a study of response to subunit inactivated influenza vaccine. In TCRdb, the RT-PCR reads were re-called with MiXCR into one record per CDR3 protein. The sample consists of 500,000 to 650,000 distinct CDR3 sequences, around 8% of them appearing once. The input for sequencing was PBMCs from blood, taken less than 30 months after vaccination. The receptor source for this set is a man aged 50 to 69 who received an inactivated influenza vaccine.

This clonotype was seen many times. This chain joins TRBV5-1 and TRBJ2-7; 8 bases agree with TRBD1. The trim removed 9 bases at V and 3 bases at J, leaving 8 bases unmatched. The CDR3 runs 13 residues. Germline CDR1 reads SGHRS; CDR2 reads YFSETQ. Written as DNA, the CDR3 is TGCGCCACCCGCTTGGGACAGGACTACGAGCAGTACTTC. It specifies CATRLGQDYEQYF.

This chain's CDR3 is CASSFRWGGGTGELFF. The CDR3 DNA is TGTGCCAGCAGCTTTCGTTGGGGGGGAGGCACCGGGGAGCTGTTTTTT. The rearrangement joins TRBV5-8 to TRBJ2-2; 7 nucleotides align to TRBD2. The CDR3 has 16 residues. In germline, CDR1 is SGHTS, CDR2 YDEGEE. Trimming removed 2 bases from V and 4 bases from J; junction bases left unmatched: 8. Supplemented by reference TRBV5-8 and TRBJ2-2, the full variable domain reads EAGVTQSPTHLIKTRGQQATLRCSPISGHTSVYWYQQALGLGLQFLLWYDEGEERNRGNFPPRFSGRQFPNYSSELNVNALELEDSALYLCASSFRWGGGTGELFFGEGSRLTVL.

There are many counts of this clonotype. The conserved final phenylalanine or tryptophan is absent from the CDR3, which likely points to a read error. It is unclear where the CDR3 begins or ends on the DNA, so no DNA is shown, and the CDR3 is as TCRdb lists it. The gene calls are TRBV12-3 or TRBV12-4 and TRBJ2-3; the listed D gene, TRBD2, was not tested against the DNA. The length of the CDR3 is 10 amino acids, counting both ends. The CDR3 sequence: CASRPADWSC.

This clonotype was seen many times. This chain links TRBV7-2 with TRBJ2-3; D is undetermined. Germline V gene lookup returns CDR1 SGHTA and CDR2 FQGNSA. Between the trimmed V and J ends, which lost 2 bases and 1 base, there was a span of 16 bases. The length of the CDR3 is 17 residues. CDR3 residues: CASSLTPGPFRTDTQYF. CDR3 coding DNA: TGTGCCAGCAGCTTAACCCCAGGCCCCTTTCGCACAGATACGCAGTATTTT.

The gene calls are TRBV6-1 and TRBJ2-4; TRBD1 matches at 7 bases. V lost 4 bases, J lost 0 bases, and 3 bases stayed unmatched. The CDR3 length is 15 residues. Germline loops: CDR1 MNHNS, CDR2 SASEGT. The CDR3, as DNA: TGTGCCAGCAGTGGACAGGGCTTAGCCAAAAACATTCAGTACTTC. Its translation: CASSGQGLAKNIQYF.

This clonotype showed up just a few times. The V call is TRBV7-8, the J call TRBJ2-3; no firm D call. V was clipped by 5 bases and J by 1 base, with 10 bases between them. Per germline, CDR1 SGHVS and CDR2 FQNEAQ. The CDR3 has 14 residues. The CDR3 reads CASSRHDRTDTQYF. The CDR3 region has the DNA TGTGCCAGCAGCCGACACGACCGCACAGATACGCAGTATTTT.

V is TRBV2 and J is TRBJ1-4; D is unresolved. The germline V gene encodes CDR1 SNHLY and CDR2 FYNNEI. Trimming pared 6 bases from V and 5 bases from J, leaving 16 bases between. The CDR3 extends over 15 amino acids. In DNA form, the CDR3 reads TGTGCCAGCAGGAACCTCCCTGTTGGCAATGAAAAACTGTTTTTT. Amino acid sequence: CASRNLPVGNEKLFF.

This chain connects TRBV5-1 to TRBJ1-2; 7 bases fit TRBD1. V was clipped by 2 bases and J by 10 bases; unmatched bases: 8. Germline V lookup: CDR1 SGHRS, CDR2 YFSETQ. This CDR3 comprises 13 residues. The CDR3 spells CASSLETGSAYTF. In nucleotides, the CDR3 is TGCGCCAGCAGCTTAGAGACAGGGAGTGCCTACACCTTC.

In this sample, this clonotype turned up a few times. This rearrangement joins TRBV3-1 to TRBJ2-2; 12 bases line up with TRBD2. After removal of 4 bases from V and 5 bases from J, the junction contained 8 bases not matched to a gene. The CDR3 is 17 residues long. Germline CDR1 LGHDT, CDR2 YNNKEL (reference sequence). In DNA form, the CDR3 reads TGTGCCAGCAGCCCCTTACTAGCGGGAGGACGTACCGGGGAGCTGTTTTTT. This encodes CASSPLLAGGRTGELFF. Combining the CDR3 with reference TRBV3-1 and TRBJ2-2 gives the whole variable domain DTAVSQTPKYLVTQMGNDKSIKCEQNLGHDTMYWYKQDSKKFLKIMFSYNNKELIINETVPNRFSPKSPDKAHLNLHINSLELGDSAVYFCASSPLLAGGRTGELFFGEGSRLTVL.

This clonotype was observed a handful of times. V usage is TRBV18 and J usage is TRBJ2-5, with unresolved D. CDR1 and CDR2 from the germline V gene are KGHSH and LQKENI. Trimming removed 5 bases at V and 5 bases at J, with 15 bases between. The CDR3 has 14 amino acids. CDR3 in DNA: TGTGCCAGCTCAGCCGATGGAAAACCGGAGACCCAGTACTTC. This translates into CASSADGKPETQYF.

The chain recombines TRBV5-1 with TRBJ2-5; 8 positions agree with TRBD1. Germline CDR1 and CDR2: SGHRS and YFSETQ. V gave up 0 bases and J gave up 4 bases; unmatched junction bases: 5. There are 15 residues in the CDR3. The CDR3 loop is CASSLGSGGGETQYF. DNA of the CDR3: TGCGCCAGCAGCTTGGGTTCAGGGGGCGGAGAGACCCAGTACTTC.

This rearrangement joins TRBV4-3 to TRBJ1-1; TRBD1 matches 10 bases. The V gene end was trimmed by 0 bases and the J gene end by 4 bases; junction bases not matched to a gene: 11. Germline values: CDR1 LGHNA, CDR2 YSLEER. The CDR3 has 18 amino acids. The CDR3 nucleotides read TGCGCCAGCAGCCAAGATGCCCCCGGGACAGGGGTGAGCACTGAAGCTTTCTTT. This codes for CASSQDAPGTGVSTEAFF.

V usage is TRBV20-1 and J usage is TRBJ2-1; 7 positions agree with TRBD1. This CDR3 contains 15 residues. Germline CDR1 reads DFQATT; CDR2 reads SNEGSKA (reference sequence). The J segment lost 0 bases and the V segment lost 6 bases, leaving 8 bases of the junction unmatched. CDR3 coding DNA: TGCAGTGCCGGAGGCAGGGGGAGCTCCTACAATGAGCAGTTCTTC. Residues: CSAGGRGSSYNEQFF.

This chain uses TRBV6-5 with TRBJ2-3; maybe TRBD2 (6 bases). Germline assignment: CDR1 MNHEY and CDR2 SVGAGI. V lost 2 bases and J lost 4, with 16 bases in between. This CDR3 is 16 amino acids long. CDR3 sequence reads: CASSYGGGGLPDTQYF. The CDR3 coding sequence is TGTGCCAGCAGTTACGGCGGCGGAGGGCTTCCAGATACGCAGTATTTT.

Only a few counts were recorded for this clonotype. This chain connects TRBV6-6 to TRBJ1-1; the D gene is possibly TRBD1 (5 bases). Germline CDR1 is MNHNY and CDR2 is SVGAGI (reference sequence). V was pared by 5 bases and J by 5 bases, with 12 bases between. This CDR3 has 13 amino acids. In nucleotides, the CDR3 is TGTGCCAGCAGTACCGGGACGGCGACTGAAGCTTTCTTT. Translating it yields CASSTGTATEAFF.

This clonotype was found a few times. This sequence joins TRBV4-2 and TRBJ2-4, with no clear D. CDR3 length equals 13 residues. V lost 0 bases and J 7 bases, leaving 7 bases between the germline ends. Looked up from germline, CDR1 is LGHNA and CDR2 is YNFKEQ. CDR3 residues: CASSQDEGNIQYF. CDR3 DNA sequence: TGTGCCAGCAGCCAAGATGAAGGGAACATTCAGTACTTC.

Only a few counts were recorded for this clonotype. The chain uses TRBV28 and TRBJ2-3; D gene uncertain. Deletions cut 2 bases from V and 8 bases from J, with 5 bases between. CDR1 is MDHEN, CDR2 SYDVKM, per germline. CDR3 length: 11 residues. The CDR3 bases are TGTGCCAGCAGTTTACCCCCTACGCAGTATTTT. Translating it yields CASSLPPTQYF.

The sample holds a few counts of this clonotype. CDR3 nucleotides: TGCAGCGGGGGGGCGGTCTACAATGAGCAGTTCTTC. Translation gives CSGGAVYNEQFF. The rearrangement joins TRBV29-1 to TRBJ2-1; perhaps D is TRBD1 or TRBD2 (6 bases each). This CDR3 spans 12 amino acids. CDR1 is SQVTM and CDR2 is ANQGSEA in the germline V gene. Trimming stripped 7 bases from V and 3 bases from J, with 10 bases between.

This clonotype was detected only a few times. The chain couples TRBV6-1 to TRBJ1-5, with D hard to call. Germline V gives CDR1 MNHNS, CDR2 SASEGT. Trimming pared 4 bases from V and 6 bases from J, leaving 7 bases between. The CDR3 loop spans 12 amino acids. CDR3: CASSVMSQPQHF. CDR3 bases: TGTGCCAGCAGTGTTATGAGTCAGCCCCAGCATTTT.

This clonotype has a handful of counts. The chain is built from TRBV19 and TRBJ2-7; the D gene is possibly TRBD2 (5 bases). V gave up 10 bases and J gave up 1 base, with 17 bases separating them. CDR1 and CDR2 (germline): LNHDA, SQIVND (reference sequence). The CDR3 sequence is 14 residues long. In nucleotides, the CDR3 is TGTGCCACTAACGAGGGCCTCATGTCCTACGAGCAGTACTTC. This gives the protein CATNEGLMSYEQYF. The whole variable domain, filled in from reference TRBV19 and TRBJ2-7, reads DGGITQSPKYLFRKEGQNVTLSCEQNLNHDAMYWYRQDPGQGLRLIYYSQIVNDFQKGDIAEGYSVSREKKESFPLTVTSAQKNPTAFYLCATNEGLMSYEQYFGPGTRLTVT.

This clonotype appeared a few times. The chain couples TRBV4-1 to TRBJ2-3, with 8 bases lining up with TRBD2. CDR3 size: 14 residues. CDR1 and CDR2 from the germline V gene are MGHRA and YSYEKL. Losses at the gene ends were 6 bases for V and 2 bases for J; bases not matched to a gene: 4. CDR3 nucleotides: TGCGCCAGCAGAGGGCGGGGGGCCACAGATACGCAGTATTTT. It is translated as CASRGRGATDTQYF.

The chain links TRBV19 to TRBJ2-1; D gene ambiguous. Germline-derived CDR1 and CDR2 are LNHDA and SQIVND (reference sequence). The V and J ends lost 3 bases and 8 bases respectively, with 11 bases between them. The length of the CDR3 is 13 residues. The CDR3 DNA reads TGTGCCAGTAGTATCGGTGGGTGGGATGAGCAGTTCTTC. Translated, it gives CASSIGGWDEQFF.

J is TRBJ2-2 and V is TRBV5-1; D may be TRBD1 or TRBD2 (5 bases each). The CDR3 spans 21 residues. V was clipped by 2 bases and J by 1 base, with 27 bases between them. CDR1 and CDR2 from the germline V gene are SGHRS and YFSETQ. In nucleotides, the CDR3 is TGCGCCAGCAGCTTCTTAACGGCCCTGACACCGGGACCTCGGAACACCGGGGAGCTGTTTTTT. Translating gives CASSFLTALTPGPRNTGELFF.

The table lists this clonotype with many counts. V gene TRBV7-8 combines with J gene TRBJ2-2; perhaps TRBD1 as D (6 bases). In germline, CDR1 is SGHVS, CDR2 FQNEAQ. The CDR3 is made up of 14 amino acids. Deletions cut 4 bases from V and 4 bases from J, with 10 bases between. CDR3 in amino acids: CASSSTGITGELFF. The DNA for the CDR3 is TGTGCCAGCAGCTCCACAGGGATCACCGGGGAGCTGTTTTTT.

This clonotype has ten or more counts. The chain joins TRBV6-5 to TRBJ1-4; no definite D call. Looked up from germline, CDR1 is MNHEY and CDR2 is SVGAGI. The V end was cut by 2 bases, the J end by 7 bases, with 20 bases between. The CDR3 sequence is 17 residues long. The DNA for the CDR3 is TGTGCCAGCAGTTACGTTCCGGATCTCGTTCCAGGTGAAAAACTGTTTTTT. This encodes CASSYVPDLVPGEKLFF.